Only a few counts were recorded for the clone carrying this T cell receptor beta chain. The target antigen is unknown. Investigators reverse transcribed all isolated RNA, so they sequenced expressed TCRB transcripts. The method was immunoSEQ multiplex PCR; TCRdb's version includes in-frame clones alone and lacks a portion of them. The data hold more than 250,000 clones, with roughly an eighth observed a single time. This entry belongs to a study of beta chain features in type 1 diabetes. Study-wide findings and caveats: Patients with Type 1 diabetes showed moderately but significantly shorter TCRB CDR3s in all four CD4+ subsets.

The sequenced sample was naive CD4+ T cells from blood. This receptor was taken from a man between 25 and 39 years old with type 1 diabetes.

The CDR3 DNA reads as TGTGCCATCAGTGAGTCTACGGGAGGGCTTGAGACCCAGTACTTC. Protein: CAISESTGGLETQYF. This rearrangement joins TRBV10-3 to TRBJ2-5; 8 nucleotides match TRBD2. CDR3 length: 15 residues. Germline V lookup: CDR1 ENHRY, CDR2 SYGVKD. The V and J ends lost 0 bases and 5 bases, in that order; junction bases with no gene match: 5.